This T cell receptor (beta chain) was documented in a study of T cell responses to AZD1222 COVID-19 vaccine. The method was immunoSEQ multiplex PCR; TCRdb's version includes in-frame clones alone and lacks a portion of them. The sample lists approximately 150,000 clones, 90% seen once, with roughly 6.2% in the top ten. V was clipped by 6 bases and J by 6 bases; unmatched bases: 8. CDR1 is KGHSH, CDR2 LQKENI, per germline. The CDR3 length is 14 residues. This rearrangement joins TRBV18 to TRBJ1-5; 7 bases are a match to TRBD1. The specimen comprised peripheral blood, sampled 28 days after the second AZD1222 dose. This clonotype was obtained from an adult who received the AZD1222 COVID-19 vaccine. The CDR3 protein is CASSPGGGGQPQHF. The CDR3 DNA sequence: TGTGCCAGCTCTCCGGGAGGGGGCGGTCAGCCCCAGCATTTT.